This T cell receptor beta chain is drawn from a study of T-cell memory formation after mild COVID-19 (dated by TCRdb to about 2021). For the study in its entirety: Most TCR sequence clusters were specific to one of the two donors. In a couple of donors, T-cell clones that expanded and contracted after mild COVID-19 were tracked by sequencing TCRalpha and TCRbeta repertoires over time. Two young, previously healthy adult volunteers made up the cohort, one male and one female.

The CDR3 numbers 15 residues from cysteine through phenylalanine. Of the read, only the CDR3 DNA is kept; its 45 bases are in frame from base 1. V was cut back by 7 bases and J by 3 bases, leaving a gap of 17 bases between them. The germline V gene (reference sequence) yields MNHNY for CDR1 and SVGAGI for CDR2. Ficoll-Paque density gradient centrifugation was used to isolate PBMCs. Beyond this particular receptor, the publication reports: The detection of some responding clones in pre-infection memory suggests that pre-existing cross-reactive memory T cells joined the SARS-CoV-2 response. From day 15 to 85, contracting clones showed balanced CD4/CD8 phenotypes, whereas a second wave of clones that expanded from day 15 to 37 leaned towards CD4+. Contracting CD4+ clones turned up mainly in the CM and EM memory subsets, whereas EMRA was where CD8+ clones were enriched. Whether the second-wave clones peaking on day 37 were SARS-CoV-2 specific was not confirmed. Only a couple of mild cases were covered in the study, and larger cohorts including severe cases with pre-infection samples were considered necessary.

The instrument was an Illumina NovaSeq 6000. TCRalpha and TCRbeta cDNA libraries were constructed by 5'RACE with constant-segment primers, with sample barcodes and unique molecular identifiers being introduced. RNA was extracted from every sample with Trizol reagent. Libraries were amplified in two PCR steps, with a second sample barcode and Illumina TruSeq adapters added in the second step. Libraries were sequenced on an Illumina NovaSeq with 2 x 150 bp paired-end reads. As for the authors' bioinformatics: The reads were demultiplexed and collapsed into UMI-guided consensus sequences using migec v1.2.7. Using mixcr v2.1.11, UMI consensuses were aligned to TRA and TRB V and J templates and then assembled into clonotypes. A clonotype was counted as expanded or contracted only if both edgeR and NoisET called the change significant, with noise models trained on biological replicates. For edgeR calls, the cutoffs were a false discovery rate-adjusted p below 0.01 and a log2 fold-change threshold of 1. As an exploratory analysis of dynamics, max-normalized trajectories of the 1000 most abundant clonotypes were examined by PCA with hierarchical clustering. Separately sequenced CD4+ and CD8+ repertoires were used to assign a CD4 or CD8 phenotype to each responding clone. TCRdb reran the public reads through fastp at Q25 and MiXCR, keeping productive beta chains. CDR3 protein sequences are deduplicated, and each keeps its most common genes and DNA. TCRdb, not the authors, supplied the V and J calls. The sample table contains under 350,000 distinct CDR3 sequences; only one count was recorded for 15% to 20% of them. Jointly, the top ten make up more than 20% of the sample.

A few counts support this clonotype. It lacks a known antigen. Base qualities are not recorded, but no much larger clone differs from it by a single base. Source material: PBMCs or a T cell subset sorted from them (not recorded which). Recombination joined TRBV6-6 with TRBJ2-3; the D segment could be TRBD2, given 6 matching bases. This clonotype was sampled from a man younger than 35 who had mild COVID-19 (a few samples of this study predate the infection). The sample titles of this study are shuffled in the database, so cell type and time point are left out; the donor was told from shared clones. The DNA sequence is given as TGTGCCAGCATGGGAGGCCCCCGGGGGACAGATACGCAGTATTTT. Its protein is CASMGGPRGTDTQYF.